Below are 8 T cell receptor beta chains sequenced from a single sample in a study of blood T cell repertoires in COVID-19. The repertoire was sequenced with immunoSEQ multiplex PCR; TCRdb's copy has only in-frame clones and lacks some. Altogether tens of thousands of clones are present, 70% to 90% being singletons, with the ten largest covering about 15%. Sequencing was performed on peripheral blood. The receptors originated from a human donor in a cohort sampled during active COVID-19.

This chain uses TRBV7-6 with TRBJ1-3; D possibly corresponds to TRBD1 (6 bases). This CDR3 is built from 17 residues. V shed 1 base and J shed 0 bases, with 13 bases lying between them. Germline-derived CDR1 and CDR2 are SGHVS and FNYEAQ. The CDR3 loop is CASSLVYRENSGNTIYF. The CDR3 DNA sequence: TGTGCCAGCAGCTTAGTATACAGGGAGAACTCTGGAAACACCATATATTTT.

Only a few counts were recorded for this clone. The J gene is TRBJ1-3, the V gene TRBV21-1; no check of the table's D call, TRBD1, against the DNA was made. TRBV21-1 is annotated as a pseudogene. CDR3 length equals 16 residues. CDR3 sequence reads: CASSKVSGLFGNTIYF. In DNA form, the CDR3 reads TGTGCCAGCAGCAAAGTGTCTGGGCTGTTTGGAAACACCATATATTTT.

This chain joins TRBV18 and TRBJ1-5; 7 nucleotides agree with TRBD1. The CDR3 has 14 amino acids. The germline gives CDR1 KGHSH, CDR2 LQKENI. The J segment lost 4 bases and the V segment lost 3 bases, leaving 3 bases of the junction unmatched. The CDR3 nucleotides read TGTGCCAGCTCACCGACAGGGATGAATCAGCCCCAGCATTTT. Amino acid sequence: CASSPTGMNQPQHF.

This rearrangement joins TRBV7-2 to TRBJ2-3; D is perhaps TRBD2 (5 bases). The germline CDR1 and CDR2 sequences are SGHTA and FQGNSA. V was pared by 5 bases and J by 1 base, with 13 bases between. This CDR3 region has 15 residues. The CDR3 DNA follows: TGTGCCAGCAGCCCCCGCCGGACTGGCACAGATACGCAGTATTTT. Protein product: CASSPRRTGTDTQYF.

V usage is TRBV7-2 and J usage is TRBJ1-2; D is ambiguous. CDR1 is SGHTA and CDR2 is FQGNSA in the germline V gene. The length of the CDR3 is 17 residues. V was trimmed by 5 bases and J by 0 bases, leaving 19 bases between them. In DNA form, the CDR3 reads TGTGCCAGCAGCCCTACTCCCTTACCTGAACCTAACTATGGCTACACCTTC. This codes for CASSPTPLPEPNYGYTF.

The V call is TRBV28, the J call TRBJ1-2; D call uncertain. CDR3 size: 14 residues. Trimming left V 4 bases short and J 3 bases short, with 12 bases between. CDR1 and CDR2 (germline): MDHEN, SYDVKM. CDR3 DNA: TGTGCCAGCAGTTCCTCGGGGAAGTACTATGGCTACACCTTC. Translated: CASSSSGKYYGYTF.

J is TRBJ2-6 and V is TRBV5-4, with a weak D call TRBD1 (6 bases). In germline, CDR1 is SGHNT, CDR2 YYREEE (reference sequence). Trimming took 0 bases from V and 2 from J, leaving 18 bases between them. The CDR3 is 19 amino acids. The CDR3 protein is CASSLDMAQGRAGANVLTF. CDR3 in DNA: TGTGCCAGCAGCTTGGACATGGCACAGGGAAGGGCTGGGGCCAACGTCCTGACTTTC.

CDR3 nucleotides: TGTGCCAGCAGGACTGATGGAAACACCATATATTTT. Translating gives CASRTDGNTIYF. The chain couples TRBV12-3 or TRBV12-4 to TRBJ1-3, with no clear D. This CDR3 region has 12 residues. V was pared by 6 bases and J by 3 bases, with 6 bases between.